These 21 T cell receptor beta chains came from one sample sequenced in a study of OX40 agonist ivuxolimab in advanced cancers. This table comes from immunoSEQ multiplex PCR, and its TCRdb copy is limited to in-frame clones, with some not included. The sample includes about 62,000 clones, around 93% seen only once; the top ten take 13%. Sequenced material: CD4+ or CD8+ T cells sorted from blood, taken in a trial of the OX40 agonist ivuxolimab. These receptors came from an adult with an advanced solid tumor such as melanoma, head and neck, liver or kidney cancer.

This chain joins TRBV4-1 and TRBJ2-5, with D unclear. Trimming shortened V by 0 bases and J by 4 bases, and 6 bases separated the two germline ends. CDR3 size: 13 residues. Germline V gives CDR1 MGHRA, CDR2 YSYEKL. The CDR3 region has the DNA TGCGCCAGCAGCCAAGATAAGGGAGAGACCCAGTACTTC. Its translation is CASSQDKGETQYF.

V usage is TRBV6-4 and J usage is TRBJ1-4; 7 nucleotides agree with TRBD1. The CDR3 length is 15 residues. J gave up 6 bases and V 3 bases, and 7 bases lay outside the gene matches. Germline loops: CDR1 MRHNA, CDR2 SNTAGT. The chain's CDR3 is CASSEYGTADEKLFF. For the CDR3, the DNA is TGTGCCAGCAGTGAATATGGGACAGCCGATGAAAAACTGTTTTTT.

This clone was recorded once. The rearrangement links TRBV29-1 to TRBJ2-2; 9 nucleotides agree with TRBD1. Germline-derived CDR1 and CDR2 are SQVTM and ANQGSEA. With V trimmed by 7 bases and J by 5 bases, 2 bases remained unmatched. This CDR3 spans 12 amino acids. The CDR3 region is CSATGGTGELFF. CDR3 nucleotides: TGCAGCGCGACAGGGGGAACCGGGGAGCTGTTTTTT.

The chain links TRBV30 to TRBJ2-1; D call uncertain. CDR3 length: 11 amino acids. The V gene's germline CDR1 is GTSNPN and CDR2 SVGIG (reference sequence). Deletions cut 2 bases from V and 10 bases from J, with 9 bases between. CDR3 DNA: TGTGCCTGGAGTCTCGACGGGGAGCAGTTCTTC. It encodes CAWSLDGEQFF.

This clone was detected once. V usage is TRBV9 and J usage is TRBJ2-1, with TRBD1 as a possible D gene (6 bases). The CDR3 runs to 13 residues. Trimming shortened V by 2 bases and J by 7 bases, and 10 bases separated the two germline ends. Looked up from germline, CDR1 is SGDLS and CDR2 is YYNGEE. The CDR3 protein is CASSVGTNNEQFF. CDR3 DNA sequence: TGTGCCAGCAGCGTTGGGACAAATAATGAGCAGTTCTTC.

CDR3 in DNA: TGTGCCAGCAGCCAGTCTGGCAGTTTCTCCTACGAGCAGTACTTC. It specifies CASSQSGSFSYEQYF. The chain is built from TRBV7-6 and TRBJ2-7; D unclear. In germline, CDR1 is SGHVS, CDR2 FNYEAQ. Trimming took 5 bases from V and 0 from J, leaving 14 bases between them. CDR3 length equals 15 residues.

The chain has TRBV28 and TRBJ2-3; D remains ambiguous. Per the germline V gene, CDR1 is MDHEN and CDR2 is SYDVKM. The ends were cut back, 3 bases at V and 0 bases at J, with 16 bases in the middle. The CDR3 spans 17 residues. The CDR3 bases are TGTGCCAGCAGTTTCCCCGACTTATGGCCTAGCACAGATACGCAGTATTTT. Protein product: CASSFPDLWPSTDTQYF.

This clone is a singleton in its sample. The chain has TRBV21-1 and TRBJ2-1. TRBV21-1 is a recognized pseudogene. CDR3 length: 13 residues. The CDR3 DNA follows: TGTGCCAGCAGCAGGGACGGGTACAATGAGCAGTTCTTC. Translated, it gives CASSRDGYNEQFF.

The CDR3 DNA is TGCGCCAGCAGCCACCCCTATCAGGAGACCCAGTACTTC. Encoded protein: CASSHPYQETQYF. This chain connects TRBV4-1 to TRBJ2-5, with no clear D. The V end was cut by 3 bases, the J end by 5 bases, with 10 bases between. Germline V gene sequence: CDR1 MGHRA, CDR2 YSYEKL. The CDR3 is 13 amino acids.

This clone was observed a single time. CDR3 in DNA: TGTGCCAGCAGTCTACTAGCGGGGGGCGAGGATACGCAGTATTTT. Its protein is CASSLLAGGEDTQYF. The chain employs TRBV27 and TRBJ2-3, with 12 bases fitting TRBD2. CDR3 length equals 15 residues. From germline, CDR1 is MNHEY and CDR2 SMNVEV (reference sequence). Unmatched junction bases numbered 6, after V lost 5 bases and J lost 6 bases.

This clone appeared a few times. V usage is TRBV7-6 and J usage is TRBJ2-3; possible D gene TRBD2, 6 bases. Germline V gene sequence: CDR1 SGHVS, CDR2 FNYEAQ. The CDR3 is made up of 14 amino acids. Trimming took 5 bases from V and 0 from J, leaving 9 bases between them. The CDR3 region has the DNA TGTGCCAGCAGCGCTAGCGCTAGCACAGATACGCAGTATTTT. Translating it yields CASSASASTDTQYF. Full variable domain (outside the CDR3, taken from reference TRBV7-6 and TRBJ2-3): GAGVSQSPRYKVTKRGQDVALRCDPISGHVSLYWYRQALGQGPEFLTYFNYEAQQDKSGLPNDRFSAERPEGSISTLTIQRTEQRDSAMYRCASSASASTDTQYFGPGTRLTVL.

The rearrangement joins TRBV7-8 to TRBJ2-1; tentatively, D is TRBD1 or TRBD2 (5 bases each). The CDR3 loop spans 17 amino acids. With 0 bases removed from V and 13 bases from J, the gap between germline ends came to 25 bases. The germline gives CDR1 SGHVS, CDR2 FQNEAQ. The CDR3 protein is CASSLATGILLVPSQFF. The CDR3 bases are TGTGCCAGCAGCTTAGCTACAGGTATCCTACTAGTGCCATCCCAGTTCTTC.

This clone came up once. J is TRBJ1-4 and V is TRBV16, with D perhaps matching TRBD1 (6 bases). This CDR3 comprises 16 residues. Germline V gene lookup returns CDR1 KGHSY and CDR2 FQNENV. V lost 0 bases, J lost 3 bases, and 11 bases lay in between. The CDR3 is CASSQSGGAANEKLFF. The CDR3 bases are TGTGCCAGCAGCCAATCGGGGGGGGCTGCTAATGAAAAACTGTTTTTT.

V and J are TRBV7-2 and TRBJ2-7, with 7 bases lining up with TRBD1. The germline gives CDR1 SGHTA, CDR2 FQGNSA. The CDR3 consists of 15 residues. The ends lost 5 bases at V and 2 bases at J; junction bases unmatched: 9. CDR3 residues: CASSPNGQVPYEQYF. The CDR3 coding sequence is TGTGCCAGCAGCCCGAACGGACAGGTTCCCTACGAGCAGTACTTC.

The V gene is TRBV5-4, the J gene TRBJ2-3, with TRBD2 matching 7 bases. The germline CDR1 and CDR2 sequences are SGHNT and YYREEE (reference sequence). The J segment lost 3 bases and the V segment lost 4 bases, leaving 11 bases of the junction unmatched. CDR3 length equals 16 residues. DNA of the CDR3: TGTGCCAGCAGCCCTGGGGGGGTGGGGAGGACAGATACGCAGTATTTT. Amino acids: CASSPGGVGRTDTQYF. The full variable domain, in which reference TRBV5-4 and TRBJ2-3 provide the parts outside the CDR3, is ETGVTQSPTHLIKTRGQQVTLRCSSQSGHNTVSWYQQALGQGPQFIFQYYREEENGRGNFPPRFSGLQFPNYSSELNVNALELDDSALYLCASSPGGVGRTDTQYFGPGTRLTVL.

This clone was counted a single time. This sequence joins TRBV9 and TRBJ1-2, with TRBD1 as a possible D gene (5 bases). V was trimmed by 3 bases and J by 2 bases, leaving 17 bases between them. The CDR3 has 16 amino acids. Germline lookup yields CDR1 SGDLS and CDR2 YYNGEE. CDR3 loop: CASSAATESLNYGYTF. The CDR3 DNA follows: TGTGCCAGCAGCGCGGCGACAGAGTCTTTGAACTATGGCTACACCTTC.

The genes are TRBV4-1 and TRBJ2-7; D gene uncertain. The CDR3 totals 15 residues. Germline V lookup: CDR1 MGHRA, CDR2 YSYEKL. V shed 2 bases and J shed 2 bases, with 13 bases lying between them. CDR3 coding DNA: TGCGCCAGCAGCCAATCAGCGCCAGGTACCTACGAGCAGTACTTC. Encoded protein: CASSQSAPGTYEQYF.

CDR3 region: CASSFSGGSYNEQFF. DNA for the CDR3: TGTGCCAGCAGCTTTTCGGGGGGCTCCTACAATGAGCAGTTCTTC. This chain connects TRBV11-2 to TRBJ2-1; 7 nucleotides agree with TRBD2. Germline V CDR1 and CDR2: SGHAT, FQNNGV. This CDR3 is built from 15 residues. Trimming cost V 3 bases and J 0 bases; bases outside gene matches: 2.

The rearrangement uses TRBV4-1 and TRBJ1-1; D is undetermined. V was shortened by 4 bases and J by 1 base, with 22 bases between the two germline ends. This CDR3 has 18 amino acids. The V gene's germline CDR1 is MGHRA and CDR2 YSYEKL. The CDR3 loop reads CASSLTTGTLTANTEAFF. CDR3 coding DNA: TGCGCCAGCAGCCTAACCACGGGCACCCTGACCGCGAACACTGAAGCTTTCTTT.

The chain links TRBV2 to TRBJ1-3, with D unclear. The V end lost 10 bases, the J end lost 2 bases, and 12 bases lay between the germline ends. The CDR3 extends over 13 amino acids. Germline V gives CDR1 SNHLY, CDR2 FYNNEI. CDR3 sequence (DNA): TGTGCCACCCGGTCGGATGCTGGAAACACCATATATTTT. The encoded protein is CATRSDAGNTIYF.

This sequence joins TRBV7-9 and TRBJ2-7; D is tentatively TRBD1 or TRBD2 (5 bases each). The length of the CDR3 is 13 residues. Trimming pared 4 bases from V and 1 base from J, leaving 8 bases between. Germline-derived CDR1 and CDR2 are SEHNR and FQNEAQ (reference sequence). CDR3 in DNA: TGTGCCAGCAGCTCCAGGGAGTCCTACGAGCAGTACTTC. Residues: CASSSRESYEQYF.